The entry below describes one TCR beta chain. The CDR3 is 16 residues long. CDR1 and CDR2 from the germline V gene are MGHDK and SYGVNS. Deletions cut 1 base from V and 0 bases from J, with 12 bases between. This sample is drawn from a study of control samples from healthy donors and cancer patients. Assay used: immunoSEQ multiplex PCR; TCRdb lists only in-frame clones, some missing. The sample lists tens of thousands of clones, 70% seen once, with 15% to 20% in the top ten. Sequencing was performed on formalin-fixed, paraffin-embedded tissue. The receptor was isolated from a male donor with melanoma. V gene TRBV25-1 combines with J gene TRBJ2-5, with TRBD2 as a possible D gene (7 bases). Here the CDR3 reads CASSELGGAYQETQYF. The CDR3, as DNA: TGTGCCAGCAGTGAATTGGGGGGGGCCTACCAAGAGACCCAGTACTTC.